Following are 15 T cell receptor beta chains from one sample sequenced in a study of T cell repertoires in cytomegalovirus infection. TCRdb reprocessed the reads with MiXCR, giving one entry per CDR3 protein. The top ten hold about 2.3% of the sample, which has hundreds of thousands of distinct CDR3 sequences, 8% to 10% seen once. Input material: PBMCs. All receptors derive from a human donor in good health (CMV status not recorded). Some clones in this sample may be carry-over from other donors' samples.

As concerns this clonotype: This may come from a read error, since a much larger clone is one base off. The V gene is TRBV4-1, the J gene TRBJ2-2; 7 bases match TRBD1. This CDR3 comprises 20 residues. The V and J ends lost 5 bases and 4 bases, in that order; junction bases with no gene match: 22. Germline V gene sequence: CDR1 MGHRA, CDR2 YSYEKL. The DNA of the CDR3 is TGCGCCAGCAGCGAAGGGGGCCGACAGGGACACCCCTCAAGCACCGGGGAGCTGTTTTTT. This encodes CASSEGGRQGHPSSTGELFF.

This clonotype occurred many times. The chain carries TRBV5-6 and TRBJ1-1; D is uncertain. V lost 1 base, J lost 0 bases, and 10 bases lay in between. Germline CDR1 and CDR2: SGHDT and YYEEEE. This CDR3 has 15 amino acids. The chain's CDR3 is CASSLRLSVNTEAFF. In nucleotides, the CDR3 is TGTGCCAGCAGCTTGAGGCTCAGCGTGAACACTGAAGCTTTCTTT.

This clonotype appeared many times. This sequence joins TRBV7-2 and TRBJ2-1, with a tentative D call TRBD2 (6 bases). Germline CDR1 is SGHTA and CDR2 is FQGNSA. This CDR3 contains 14 residues. Trimming cost V 3 bases and J 7 bases, with 13 bases left between them. DNA of the CDR3: TGTGCCAGCAGCTTTAGCGGTTTTGGGAATGAGCAGTTCTTC. This codes for CASSFSGFGNEQFF.

This clonotype was found many times. The rearrangement uses TRBV25-1 and TRBJ1-4; a possible D gene is TRBD1 (6 bases). Germline assignment: CDR1 MGHDK and CDR2 SYGVNS. V was pared by 7 bases and J by 15 bases, with 15 bases between. The CDR3 is made up of 11 amino acids. The CDR3 spells CASNRGGNVFF. The CDR3 region has the DNA TGTGCCAGCAATAGAGGGGGGAACGTGTTTTTT.

This clonotype has at least ten counts. V gene TRBV12-3 or TRBV12-4 combines with J gene TRBJ2-2; a weak D match, TRBD2 (6 bases). The CDR3 runs 13 residues. V lost 10 bases, J lost 1 base, and 10 bases lay in between. The CDR3 protein is CAIGLQNTGELFF. In nucleotides, the CDR3 is TGTGCCATCGGACTACAGAACACCGGGGAGCTGTTTTTT.

At least ten counts were recorded for this clonotype. The rearrangement joins TRBV20-1 to TRBJ2-4; 11 bases are shared with TRBD1. CDR3 length: 14 amino acids. Losses at the gene ends were 6 bases for V and 4 bases for J; bases not matched to a gene: 5. From germline, CDR1 is DFQATT and CDR2 SNEGSKA (reference sequence). CDR3 residues: CSAPDRGLKNIQYF. CDR3 DNA sequence: TGCAGTGCCCCGGACAGGGGGCTTAAAAACATTCAGTACTTC.

This clonotype was seen repeatedly, ten times or more. The V and J genes are TRBV10-3 and TRBJ2-1; 13 nucleotides align to TRBD2. Germline V gives CDR1 ENHRY, CDR2 SYGVKD. J lost 1 base, V lost 7 bases, and 4 bases had no gene match. The CDR3 is 16 residues long. CDR3 in amino acids: CAITKTSGGSYNEQFF. The DNA for the CDR3 is TGTGCCATCACCAAGACTAGCGGGGGGTCCTACAATGAGCAGTTCTTC.

This clonotype was seen at least ten times. V gene TRBV20-1 combines with J gene TRBJ2-3; D unresolved. This CDR3 region has 13 residues. Trimming left V 2 bases short and J 5 bases short, with 11 bases between. Per the germline V gene, CDR1 is DFQATT and CDR2 is SNEGSKA (reference sequence). CDR3 in DNA: TGCAGTGCTAGATTTAGGGTGGGAGATACGCAGTATTTT. It translates to CSARFRVGDTQYF.

This clonotype has at least ten counts. The chain recombines TRBV7-2 with TRBJ2-6; 8 bases match TRBD1. With 5 bases clipped from V and 0 bases from J, the junction kept 15 bases outside the gene matches. The CDR3 consists of 20 residues. Germline V gene sequence: CDR1 SGHTA, CDR2 FQGNSA. The CDR3 region is CASSIVDRAKFLSGANVLTF. The CDR3 region has the DNA TGTGCCAGCAGCATAGTGGACAGGGCAAAGTTCCTCTCTGGGGCCAACGTCCTGACTTTC.

This clonotype was detected ten times or more. This chain connects TRBV28 to TRBJ2-7; perhaps TRBD2 as D (6 bases). In germline, CDR1 is MDHEN, CDR2 SYDVKM. Deletions cut 2 bases from V and 2 bases from J, with 13 bases between. The CDR3 sequence is 15 residues long. The CDR3 DNA sequence: TGTGCCAGCAGTTTAGGGTCTAGCGAGACCTACGAGCAGTACGTC. Its translation: CASSLGSSETYEQYV.

Many counts were recorded for this clonotype. This sequence joins TRBV7-2 and TRBJ2-5; D gene unclear. V lost 3 bases and J 3 bases, leaving 8 bases between the germline ends. Germline V gene lookup returns CDR1 SGHTA and CDR2 FQGNSA. This CDR3 spans 13 amino acids. The CDR3 DNA follows: TGTGCCAGCAGCTTTGGCAGTGAAGAGACCCAGTACTTC. Protein: CASSFGSEETQYF. The full variable domain, its missing parts supplied by reference TRBV7-2 and TRBJ2-5, is GAGVSQSPSNKVTEKGKDVELRCDPISGHTALYWYRQSLGQGLEFLIYFQGNSAPDKSGLPSDRFSAERTGGSVSTLTIQRTQQEDSAVYLCASSFGSEETQYFGPGTRLLVL.

This clonotype was seen at least ten times. The chain is built from TRBV29-1 and TRBJ1-4; the D gene is possibly TRBD1 (6 bases). V lost 3 bases and J 14 bases, leaving 19 bases between the germline ends. Looked up from germline, CDR1 is SQVTM and CDR2 is ANQGSEA. This CDR3 has 13 residues. The CDR3 reads CSVEEQGVRALFF. For the CDR3, the DNA is TGCAGCGTTGAGGAACAGGGAGTTCGGGCCCTGTTTTTT.

This clonotype was observed at least ten times. This chain uses TRBV20-1 with TRBJ2-1, with D possibly being TRBD1 (6 bases). V shed 0 bases and J shed 1 base, with 13 bases lying between them. This CDR3 comprises 16 residues. Per germline, CDR1 DFQATT and CDR2 SNEGSKA (reference sequence). The CDR3 DNA follows: TGCAGTGCTAGAGACATAGACAGGAGTTCCTACAATGAGCAGTTCTTC. It encodes CSARDIDRSSYNEQFF.

This clonotype has a handful of counts. V usage is TRBV5-1 and J usage is TRBJ2-1; 7 bases are a match to TRBD1. The germline V gene encodes CDR1 SGHRS and CDR2 YFSETQ. The V gene end was trimmed by 4 bases and the J gene end by 4 bases; junction bases not matched to a gene: 8. This CDR3 has 15 amino acids. Here the CDR3 DNA reads TGCGCCAGCAGCCTGGACGGACAGGAGTACAATGAGCAGTTCTTC. Translated, it gives CASSLDGQEYNEQFF.

Details on this clonotype: A read error may explain this, as a much larger clone is one base away. Here the CDR3 DNA reads TGCAGCGTCACAGGGGGCGAGGACACTGAAGCTTACTTT. Translated: CSVTGGEDTEAYF. V is TRBV29-1 and J is TRBJ1-1, with 9 bases fitting TRBD1. The germline V gene encodes CDR1 SQVTM and CDR2 ANQGSEA. This CDR3 has 13 amino acids. The whole variable domain, remainder taken from reference TRBV29-1 and TRBJ1-1, is SAVISQKPSRDICQRGTSLTIQCQVDSQVTMMFWYRQQPGQSLTLIATANQGSEATYESGFVIDKFPISRPNLTFSTLTVSNMSPEDSSIYLCSVTGGEDTEAYFGQGTRLTVV.